A single sample gave rise to the 20 T cell receptor beta chains below, sequenced in a study of cytomegalovirus exposure and HLA in healthy donors (TCRdb year 2017). Preparation of the library involved the immunoSEQ multiplex PCR assay. A mixture of 60 forward primers for TCR Vbeta segments and 13 reverse primers for TCR Jbeta segments was used in the multiplex PCR. Drawn from immuneACCESS, this table holds only the in-frame rearrangements with V and J called that TCRdb kept. Clones are partly lost; checked studies trace under half to an unresolved V gene and leave the rest unexplained. The sample yields 150,000 to 180,000 clones; approximately 80% were counted once. The ten biggest clones cover over 3% of the sample. Sequencing was done on a sample of PBMCs. The source of these receptors is a woman aged 40-49 years in good health and CMV-seronegative.

The rearrangement links TRBV10-3 to TRBJ2-1, with a tentative D call TRBD2 (6 bases). The germline gives CDR1 ENHRY, CDR2 SYGVKD. The CDR3 runs 12 residues. V lost 4 bases and J 7 bases, leaving 8 bases between the germline ends. The CDR3 DNA follows: TGTGCCATCAGTGGACTAGGTAATGAGCAGTTCTTC. As protein: CAISGLGNEQFF.

This rearrangement joins TRBV5-1 to TRBJ1-1; D is ambiguous. CDR3 length: 13 residues. CDR1 is SGHRS, CDR2 YFSETQ, per germline. V lost 1 base, J lost 2 bases, and 6 bases lay in between. The CDR3 DNA reads as TGCGCCAGCAGCTTGCAGGATAACACTGAAGCTTTCTTT. Its translation is CASSLQDNTEAFF.

V gene TRBV29-1 combines with J gene TRBJ2-1; D is ambiguous. The CDR3 is 10 residues long. V shed 5 bases and J shed 7 bases, with 6 bases lying between them. CDR1 is SQVTM, CDR2 ANQGSEA, per germline. The CDR3 DNA reads as TGCAGCGTTTCTAGGAATGAGCAGTTCTTC. Amino acid sequence: CSVSRNEQFF.

The rearrangement joins TRBV6-5 to TRBJ1-1, with D possibly matching TRBD1 (5 bases). V lost 6 bases and J lost 3, with 17 bases in between. CDR1 is MNHEY, CDR2 SVGAGI, per germline. The CDR3 consists of 15 residues. CDR3 amino acids: CASSPMWGGDTEAFF. The CDR3 bases are TGTGCCAGCAGCCCGATGTGGGGCGGGGACACTGAAGCTTTCTTT.

V is TRBV11-3 and J is TRBJ1-1, with TRBD1 identical over 8 bases. J lost 5 bases, V lost 5 bases, and 7 bases had no gene match. This CDR3 spans 14 amino acids. CDR1 and CDR2 from the germline V gene are SGHNT and YENEEA. The CDR3 DNA reads as TGTGCCAGCAGCCCGCGGACAGGGCGTACTGAAGCTTTCTTT. Amino acids: CASSPRTGRTEAFF.

This clone was detected once. The chain uses TRBV5-1 and TRBJ2-3, with D perhaps matching TRBD2 (6 bases). The CDR3 covers 14 residues. Germline loops: CDR1 SGHRS, CDR2 YFSETQ. V was cut by 3 bases and J by 5 bases, with 13 bases left in between. The CDR3 nucleotides read TGCGCCAGCAGCTGGGTGGTGGGAGGAGATACGCAGTATTTT. It specifies CASSWVVGGDTQYF.

The rearrangement links TRBV12-2 to TRBJ1-5; TRBD1 is the table's D call, not checked against the DNA. TRBV12-2 is noted as a pseudogene. CDR3 size: 16 residues. CDR3 protein: CASLGQGHSHNQPQHF. CDR3 nucleotides: TGTGCAAGCCTAGGGCAGGGACACTCCCATAATCAGCCCCAGCATTTT.

This sequence joins TRBV28 and TRBJ2-5; the D gene is possibly TRBD1 (5 bases). The length of the CDR3 is 14 residues. Trimming left V 5 bases short and J 0 bases short, with 10 bases between. In germline, CDR1 is MDHEN, CDR2 SYDVKM. The CDR3 coding sequence is TGTGCCAGCAGTCGACAGCCTGACCAAGAGACCCAGTACTTC. This sequence encodes CASSRQPDQETQYF.

Only a few counts were recorded for this clone. The CDR3 loop reads CATSRAESLPQETQYF. In nucleotides, the CDR3 is TGTGCCACCAGCAGAGCGGAGAGTTTGCCCCAAGAGACCCAGTACTTC. The chain recombines TRBV15 with TRBJ2-5; D is undetermined. From germline, CDR1 is LNHNV and CDR2 YYDKDF (reference sequence). The germline V and J ends were trimmed by 1 base and 1 base, with 13 bases remaining between them. The CDR3 length is 16 residues.

The chain recombines TRBV4-1 with TRBJ1-1; no firm D call. CDR3 size: 13 residues. Germline assignment: CDR1 MGHRA and CDR2 YSYEKL. The V gene lost 7 bases and the J gene lost 6 bases, with 15 bases spanning the gap. In DNA, the CDR3 is TGCGCCAGCAACGTCCAACTGGGAGCTGAAGCTTTCTTT. Translation: CASNVQLGAEAFF.

The chain combines TRBV6-5 with TRBJ1-6; D call uncertain. Germline values: CDR1 MNHEY, CDR2 SVGAGI. The CDR3 loop spans 13 amino acids. The ends were cut back, 6 bases at V and 4 bases at J, with 7 bases in the middle. The chain's CDR3 is CASRKEYNSPLHF. CDR3 DNA: TGTGCCAGCAGAAAAGAGTATAATTCACCCCTCCACTTT.

This chain connects TRBV5-6 to TRBJ2-1, with 8 bases lining up with TRBD2. CDR1 and CDR2 from the germline V gene are SGHDT and YYEEEE. J was trimmed by 8 bases and V by 7 bases; bases with no gene match: 17. The CDR3 consists of 16 residues. The CDR3 spells CASLGPSGFQSDEQFF. For the CDR3, the DNA is TGTGCCAGCCTCGGGCCTAGCGGGTTCCAAAGCGATGAGCAGTTCTTC.

The V call is TRBV5-1, the J call TRBJ1-2; D unclear. The ends were cut back, 2 bases at V and 4 bases at J, with 12 bases in the middle. Germline V gives CDR1 SGHRS, CDR2 YFSETQ. The CDR3 length is 14 residues. The CDR3 sequence is CASSLNSGLYGYTF. In nucleotides, the CDR3 is TGCGCCAGCAGCTTAAATTCTGGACTCTATGGCTACACCTTC.

This clone was picked up one time. The J gene is TRBJ1-4, the V gene TRBV28; D might be TRBD1 (5 bases). V was clipped by 5 bases and J by 5 bases, with 12 bases between them. The CDR3 length is 14 residues. CDR1 and CDR2 (germline): MDHEN, SYDVKM. This chain's CDR3 is CASSRTGVNEKLFF. CDR3 sequence (DNA): TGTGCCAGCAGTCGGACGGGGGTAAATGAAAAACTGTTTTTT.

This chain links TRBV9 with TRBJ2-1, with 14 bases aligning to TRBD2. The V and J ends lost 0 bases and 8 bases, in that order; junction bases with no gene match: 7. The CDR3 length is 17 residues. Germline V gene data show CDR1 as SGDLS and CDR2 as YYNGEE. In DNA, the CDR3 is TGTGCCAGCAGCGTAGTAGGGACTAGCGGGAGATACGATGAGCAGTTCTTC. Translating it yields CASSVVGTSGRYDEQFF.

The V call is TRBV9, the J call TRBJ1-5; D is undetermined. CDR3 length: 15 amino acids. CDR1 is SGDLS and CDR2 is YYNGEE in the germline V gene. V lost 3 bases to trimming and J lost 0 bases, with 10 bases between them. CDR3 bases: TGTGCCAGCAGCGCAACGGGATATAGCAATCAGCCCCAGCATTTT. As protein: CASSATGYSNQPQHF.

CDR3 in amino acids: CASSFSTFSYEQYF. The CDR3 DNA is TGTGCCAGCAGTTTTTCCACTTTCTCCTACGAGCAGTACTTC. The chain joins TRBV28 to TRBJ2-7; no clear D gene. This CDR3 has 14 amino acids. The germline V gene has CDR1 MDHEN and CDR2 SYDVKM. V dropped 3 bases and J dropped 0 bases, with 9 bases sitting between them.

This clone was seen only once. The chain has TRBV27 and TRBJ1-2; D is perhaps TRBD1 (6 bases). The CDR3 sequence is 15 residues long. Per the germline V gene, CDR1 is MNHEY and CDR2 is SMNVEV (reference sequence). Trimming took off 5 bases at V and 0 bases at J, with 13 bases between the two ends. The CDR3 region is CASSPTTGANYGYTF. CDR3 bases: TGTGCCAGCAGTCCGACGACAGGAGCTAACTATGGCTACACCTTC.

This chain connects TRBV30 to TRBJ1-5, with 9 bases lining up with TRBD1. The CDR3 length is 15 residues. Looked up from germline, CDR1 is GTSNPN and CDR2 is SVGIG (reference sequence). The junction had 5 bases not matched to a gene; V was cut back by 2 bases and J by 3 bases. The chain's CDR3 is CAWSIRDRDNQPQHF. In DNA form, the CDR3 reads TGTGCCTGGAGTATCCGGGACAGGGACAATCAGCCCCAGCATTTT.

The table lists this clone with a count of one. The chain joins TRBV7-9 to TRBJ2-3; unclear D gene. The CDR3 runs to 12 residues. CDR1 SEHNR and CDR2 FQNEAQ come from the germline V gene (reference sequence). The ends were cut back, 5 bases at V and 1 base at J, with 4 bases in the middle. CDR3 region: CASSPRTDTQYF. As DNA, the CDR3 is TGTGCCAGCAGCCCTCGCACAGATACGCAGTATTTT.